Listed here are 22 T cell receptor beta chains from one sample, sequenced in a study of naive and memory T cell subsets. An equimolar mix of two oligonucleotides served as the beta constant-region primer for TRBC1 and TRBC2. Nested alpha and beta constant-region primers with the SP2 primer drove four PCR rounds on ligated cDNA. TCRdb independently ran MiXCR on the UMI-ligation and nested PCR reads; one entry per CDR3 protein. This table holds 95,000 to 150,000 distinct CDR3 sequences, just over 35% found once. The specimen sequenced was central memory CD4+ T cells from blood. The receptors were gathered from a human donor in good health.

This clonotype was counted a few times. V usage is TRBV28 and J usage is TRBJ1-1, with D uncertain. V was pared by 4 bases and J by 7 bases, with 10 bases between. Germline CDR1 is MDHEN and CDR2 is SYDVKM. The CDR3 length is 12 residues. In DNA form, the CDR3 reads TGTGCCAGCAGTTCCTGGCAGCTTGAAGCTTTCTTT. Protein sequence: CASSSWQLEAFF.

The chain uses TRBV6-5 and TRBJ2-7; D is perhaps TRBD2 (6 bases). V was cut by 5 bases and J by 2 bases, with 16 bases left in between. The CDR3 loop spans 15 amino acids. CDR1 and CDR2 (germline): MNHEY, SVGAGI. The CDR3 nucleotides read TGTGCCAGCAGTCGAGGCAGGGCGGGGACCTACGAGCAGTACTTC. It specifies CASSRGRAGTYEQYF.

The rearrangement joins TRBV14 to TRBJ2-1, with unresolved D. The V gene lost 1 base and the J gene lost 8 bases, with 9 bases spanning the gap. Per germline, CDR1 SGHDN and CDR2 FVKESK. The CDR3 contains 13 residues. CDR3 nucleotide sequence: TGTGCCAGCAGCCAAGTTATCAGTCATGAGCAGTTCTTC. Protein: CASSQVISHEQFF.

The chain couples TRBV6-5 to TRBJ1-5; TRBD1 might be the D (6 bases). The CDR3 is made up of 15 amino acids. The germline V gene has CDR1 MNHEY and CDR2 SVGAGI. Trimming took 5 bases from V and 0 from J, leaving 11 bases between them. CDR3 residues: CASSRQAYSNQPQHF. CDR3 DNA: TGTGCCAGCAGTCGACAGGCCTATAGCAATCAGCCCCAGCATTTT.

The chain employs TRBV20-1 and TRBJ1-6; D unclear. The CDR3 has 11 amino acids. V shed 1 base and J shed 14 bases, with 9 bases lying between them. Germline V gene data show CDR1 as DFQATT and CDR2 as SNEGSKA (reference sequence). CDR3 in DNA: TGCAGTGCTAGAGTCAGGATGTCCCTCCACTTT. Protein sequence: CSARVRMSLHF.

This clonotype has only a few counts. The chain links TRBV7-9 to TRBJ1-3; D call uncertain. Germline values: CDR1 SEHNR, CDR2 FQNEAQ (reference sequence). Trimming pared 3 bases from V and 0 bases from J, leaving 9 bases between. The CDR3 runs 15 residues. For the CDR3, the DNA is TGTGCCAGCAGCTTCGGCCCGAGCTCTGGAAACACCATATATTTT. Translated: CASSFGPSSGNTIYF.

The chain is built from TRBV7-2 and TRBJ2-7, with 7 bases identical to TRBD1. The germline V gene has CDR1 SGHTA and CDR2 FQGNSA. The CDR3 is 13 amino acids. The V gene end was trimmed by 5 bases and the J gene end by 8 bases; junction bases not matched to a gene: 9. The CDR3 reads CASSHNRDRQQYF. The DNA for the CDR3 is TGTGCCAGCAGCCATAACAGGGACAGACAGCAGTACTTC.

V usage is TRBV11-1 and J usage is TRBJ2-7; maybe TRBD1 (5 bases). CDR1 SGHAT and CDR2 FQDESV come from the germline V gene (reference sequence). V was shortened by 3 bases and J by 3 bases, with 6 bases between the two germline ends. The CDR3 loop spans 12 amino acids. CDR3 residues: CASSFTGYEQYF. The CDR3 bases are TGTGCCAGCAGCTTCACAGGCTACGAGCAGTACTTC.

The chain is built from TRBV27 and TRBJ2-7, with 14 bases that match TRBD2. After removal of 5 bases from V and 4 bases from J, the junction contained 4 bases not matched to a gene. This CDR3 has 15 residues. Looked up from germline, CDR1 is MNHEY and CDR2 is SMNVEV (reference sequence). CDR3: CASSRRLAGGYEQYF. The CDR3 coding sequence is TGTGCCAGCAGTCGGAGACTAGCGGGAGGGTACGAGCAGTACTTC.

In its sample, this clonotype was seen a few times. The chain couples TRBV15 to TRBJ2-3; D remains ambiguous. V was pared by 0 bases and J by 4 bases, with 5 bases between. Germline V gene lookup returns CDR1 LNHNV and CDR2 YYDKDF (reference sequence). The CDR3 consists of 13 residues. The CDR3 nucleotides read TGTGCCACCAGCAGAGATTCGGCAGATACGCAGTATTTT. Its protein is CATSRDSADTQYF. The full variable domain, its missing parts supplied by reference TRBV15 and TRBJ2-3, is DAMVIQNPRYQVTQFGKPVTLSCSQTLNHNVMYWYQQKSSQAPKLLFHYYDKDFNNEADTPDNFQSRRPNTSFCFLDIRSPGLGDTAMYLCATSRDSADTQYFGPGTRLTVL.

The chain recombines TRBV6-6 with TRBJ2-7; no firm D call. Germline V lookup: CDR1 MNHNY, CDR2 SVGAGI (reference sequence). The ends were cut back, 6 bases at V and 2 bases at J, with 17 bases in the middle. CDR3 size: 15 residues. This chain's CDR3 is CASRSGPARAYEQYF. The CDR3 DNA is TGTGCCAGCAGATCAGGACCTGCAAGAGCCTACGAGCAGTACTTC.

The chain recombines TRBV6-6 with TRBJ2-1; TRBD1 or TRBD2 may be the D gene (5 bases each). V dropped 2 bases and J dropped 2 bases, with 10 bases sitting between them. This CDR3 contains 15 residues. Germline V gene data show CDR1 as MNHNY and CDR2 as SVGAGI (reference sequence). The CDR3 loop reads CASSYEGRPYNEQFF. As DNA, the CDR3 is TGTGCCAGCAGTTACGAGGGGCGTCCCTACAATGAGCAGTTCTTC.

The chain uses TRBV20-1 and TRBJ2-3; 8 bases map to TRBD2. The ends lost 4 bases at V and 4 bases at J; junction bases unmatched: 7. Per germline, CDR1 DFQATT and CDR2 SNEGSKA (reference sequence). The CDR3 has 14 residues. This CDR3 reads CSAKFSGGADTQYF. The CDR3 DNA follows: TGCAGTGCTAAATTTTCCGGGGGGGCAGATACGCAGTATTTT.

In this sample, this clonotype turned up a few times. V usage is TRBV5-4 and J usage is TRBJ2-5; D is tentatively TRBD1 or TRBD2 (5 bases each). This CDR3 comprises 16 residues. V was trimmed by 1 base and J by 2 bases, leaving 15 bases between them. Germline V CDR1 and CDR2: SGHNT, YYREEE (reference sequence). In nucleotides, the CDR3 is TGTGCCAGCAGCTTGTTCACGGGGCTAACGCAAGAGACCCAGTACTTC. This sequence encodes CASSLFTGLTQETQYF. Combining the CDR3 with reference TRBV5-4 and TRBJ2-5 gives the whole variable domain ETGVTQSPTHLIKTRGQQVTLRCSSQSGHNTVSWYQQALGQGPQFIFQYYREEENGRGNFPPRFSGLQFPNYSSELNVNALELDDSALYLCASSLFTGLTQETQYFGPGTRLLVL.

This clonotype was detected only a few times. The chain uses TRBV5-1 and TRBJ1-1; D is undetermined. The length of the CDR3 is 13 residues. Germline V CDR1 and CDR2: SGHRS, YFSETQ. Trimming stripped 1 base from V and 3 bases from J, with 7 bases between. The CDR3 DNA reads as TGCGCCAGCAGCTTGTTTTCTGACACTGAAGCTTTCTTT. It translates to CASSLFSDTEAFF.

The chain couples TRBV11-2 to TRBJ2-7; D remains unclear. The CDR3 loop spans 14 amino acids. Germline assignment: CDR1 SGHAT and CDR2 FQNNGV. V was pared by 5 bases and J by 12 bases, with 23 bases between. For the CDR3, the DNA is TGTGCCAGCAGCCCTCCGCGTAGTCTGGGCGAAAGGTACTTC. Its protein is CASSPPRSLGERYF.

V gene TRBV29-1 combines with J gene TRBJ1-1; no clear D gene. This CDR3 contains 13 residues. Germline V gene lookup returns CDR1 SQVTM and CDR2 ANQGSEA. V gave up 7 bases and J gave up 2 bases, with 14 bases separating them. The CDR3 sequence: CSARTNSNTEAFF. CDR3 nucleotide sequence: TGCAGCGCCCGAACCAACAGCAACACTGAAGCTTTCTTT.

The chain joins TRBV28 to TRBJ1-5; D gene unclear. The germline V gene encodes CDR1 MDHEN and CDR2 SYDVKM. The CDR3 spans 16 residues. Trimming took off 2 bases at V and 0 bases at J, with 11 bases between the two ends. The CDR3 loop reads CASSLPPGYSNQPQHF. The CDR3 DNA reads TGTGCCAGCAGTTTACCCCCTGGGTATAGCAATCAGCCCCAGCATTTT.

This clonotype was detected a few times. The genes are TRBV5-1 and TRBJ2-3; 10 bases are shared with TRBD2. V gave up 4 bases and J gave up 3 bases; unmatched junction bases: 5. The germline gives CDR1 SGHRS, CDR2 YFSETQ. The CDR3 loop spans 15 amino acids. This CDR3 reads CASSLPGLATDTQYF. The DNA of the CDR3 is TGCGCCAGCAGCCTGCCGGGACTAGCGACAGATACGCAGTATTTT.

This clonotype was seen a handful of times. The chain has TRBV28 and TRBJ2-5; no clear D gene. The CDR3 runs to 14 residues. Per the germline V gene, CDR1 is MDHEN and CDR2 is SYDVKM. V lost 4 bases and J 2 bases, leaving 11 bases between the germline ends. CDR3 in amino acids: CASSSPLRQETQYF. The CDR3 DNA reads TGTGCCAGCAGTTCCCCCCTTCGGCAAGAGACCCAGTACTTC.

V usage is TRBV29-1 and J usage is TRBJ2-5, with a weak D call TRBD2 (5 bases). The CDR3 extends over 14 amino acids. Trimming removed 1 base from V and 5 bases from J, with 14 bases in between. The germline gives CDR1 SQVTM, CDR2 ANQGSEA. The CDR3 DNA sequence: TGCAGCGTTGAAGGAGGGAGAGGTTTGGAGACCCAGTACTTC. This gives the protein CSVEGGRGLETQYF.

In its sample, this clonotype was seen a few times. The chain uses TRBV20-1 and TRBJ2-1; TRBD2 aligns across 15 bases. The CDR3 runs 15 residues. Germline V gene lookup returns CDR1 DFQATT and CDR2 SNEGSKA (reference sequence). Trimming at V came to 5 bases and at J to 8 bases, leaving 7 bases not matched to a gene. The CDR3 bases are TGCAGTGCTGGAGGACTAGCGGGAGGGCCCGATGAGCAGTTCTTC. The encoded protein is CSAGGLAGGPDEQFF.